Listed below are T cell receptor beta chains from one sample, sequenced in a study of T cells after yellow fever vaccination. Via MiXCR, TCRdb re-called the 5' RACE reads, giving one row per CDR3 protein. Counted here are 150,000 to 200,000 distinct CDR3 sequences, approximately 6.2% occurring once; the ten biggest clones make up less than 3.5%. Here the sequenced sample was CD4+ T cells sorted from PBMCs, taken on the day of the first yellow fever vaccination. These receptors originate from a man aged 18-30 years who received the YFV17D yellow fever vaccine. Both conserved end residues are part of each CDR3. A D gene is named only where the DNA matches it firmly. Size is stated for part of the rows, as once, few or many counts, or as a class when the clone is expanded.

V: TRBV6-2/TRBV6-3; J: TRBJ2-1; length: 16; D: TRBD1; size: NA; DNA: TGTGCCAGCAGTTACTCGCGGACAGGGTCGGGCAATGAGCAGATCTTC; CDR3: CASSYSRTGSGNEQIF
V: TRBV6-2/TRBV6-3; J: TRBJ1-3; length: 14; D: NA; size: few; DNA: TGTGCCAGCATCCCGTGGGCCTCTGGAAACACCATATATTTT; CDR3: CASIPWASGNTIYF
V: TRBV4-3; J: TRBJ2-3; length: 14; D: NA; size: many; DNA: TGCGCCAGCAGCCGCGACAGCCTCACAGATACGCAGTATTTT; CDR3: CASSRDSLTDTQYF
V: TRBV10-3; J: TRBJ1-2; length: 16; D: NA; size: many; DNA: TGTGCCATCAGTGAGACAAAGGGCCCTGTTAACTATGGCTACACCTTC; CDR3: CAISETKGPVNYGYTF
V: TRBV29-1; J: TRBJ1-1; length: 14; D: NA; size: few; DNA: TGCAGCGTTGTACCAGGGGCGGGCAGCGCTGAAGCTTTCTTT; CDR3: CSVVPGAGSAEAFF
V: TRBV11-2; J: TRBJ1-5; length: 14; D: TRBD1; size: medium-sized; DNA: TGTGCCAGCAGCGTAGGGACAGGGGGACAGCCCCAGCATTTT; CDR3: CASSVGTGGQPQHF
V: TRBV23-1; J: TRBJ1-5; length: 14; D: NA; size: NA; DNA: TGTGTCAGCTGTCAGCAGATGAGCAATGAGCCCCAGCATTTT; CDR3: CVSCQQMSNEPQHF
V: TRBV5-1; J: TRBJ1-5; length: 14; D: NA; size: few; DNA: TGCGCCAGCAGCTTGATTGGCGTCGGGCAGCCCCAGCATTTT; CDR3: CASSLIGVGQPQHF
V: TRBV2; J: TRBJ1-5; length: 18; D: TRBD1; size: NA; DNA: TGTGCCAGCACCCACAACCCCGGGACAGGGAAGAGCAATCAGCCCCAGCATTTT; CDR3: CASTHNPGTGKSNQPQHF
V: TRBV10-2; J: TRBJ2-3; length: 12; D: NA; size: many; DNA: TGCGCCAGCAGTCCCTCGCGGGATACGCAGTATTTT; CDR3: CASSPSRDTQYF
V: TRBV5-5; J: TRBJ2-1; length: 16; D: TRBD2; size: NA; DNA: TGTGCCAGCAGCAAGATAAGCGGGGGCTCCTACAATGAGCAGTTCTTC; CDR3: CASSKISGGSYNEQFF
V: TRBV6-5; J: TRBJ2-3; length: 13; D: NA; size: few; DNA: TGTGCCAGCAGTGACTCCCTTCTAGATACGCAGTATTTT; CDR3: CASSDSLLDTQYF
V: TRBV29-1; J: TRBJ2-1; length: 11; D: NA; size: many; DNA: TGCAGCATACAGATAGGGGATGAGCAGTTCTTC; CDR3: CSIQIGDEQFF
V: TRBV5-1; J: TRBJ1-2; length: 13; D: NA; size: many; DNA: TGCGCCAGCACCTTGGAGGGAGGCTATGGCTACACCTTC; CDR3: CASTLEGGYGYTF
V: TRBV5-5; J: TRBJ2-3; length: 15; D: NA; size: few; DNA: TGTGCCAGCAGCCCGGAGTGGACCCCAGGAGATACGCAGTATTTT; CDR3: CASSPEWTPGDTQYF
V: TRBV5-1; J: TRBJ2-5; length: 17; D: TRBD2; size: many; DNA: TGCGCCAGCAGCTTGGGGCGCGGACTAGCGGGGGAAGAGACCCAGTACTTC; CDR3: CASSLGRGLAGEETQYF
V: TRBV24-1; J: TRBJ1-2; length: 15; D: NA; size: many; DNA: TGTGCCACCAGTTACGGGACACCAGGCTTCTATGGCTACACCTTC; CDR3: CATSYGTPGFYGYTF
V: TRBV7-2; J: TRBJ2-3; length: 15; D: NA; size: many; DNA: TGTGCCAGCAGCCGGAGGGGACACATCACAGATACGCAGTATTTT; CDR3: CASSRRGHITDTQYF
V: TRBV7-2; J: TRBJ2-5; length: 14; D: NA; size: many; DNA: TGTGCCAGCAGCTTAGGGGGACGTCAAGAGACCCAGTACTTC; CDR3: CASSLGGRQETQYF
V: TRBV4-3; J: TRBJ1-6; length: 17; D: TRBD1; size: NA; DNA: TGCGCCAGCAGCCAAGAGACAGGGATTGCTTATAATTCACCCCTCCACTTT; CDR3: CASSQETGIAYNSPLHF
V: TRBV7-9; J: TRBJ2-1; length: 13; D: TRBD1; size: few; DNA: TGTGCCAGCAGCGTACAGGGGAGCCATGAGCAGTTCTTC; CDR3: CASSVQGSHEQFF
V: TRBV11-1; J: TRBJ2-3; length: 18; D: TRBD2; size: many; DNA: TGTGCCAGCAGCTTAGGATCTAGCGGGGGTCCCAGCACAGATACGCAGTATTTT; CDR3: CASSLGSSGGPSTDTQYF